This is a list of T cell receptor beta chains from one sample in a study of cytomegalovirus exposure and HLA in healthy donors. The protocol was immunoSEQ multiplex PCR, while the TCRdb copy is restricted to in-frame clones and leaves out a portion. The sample consists of 100,000 to 150,000 clones, around 94% of them appearing once. Source material: PBMCs. These receptor sequences come from a woman between 18 and 30 years old in good health and CMV-seronegative. Each CDR3 is given with its conserved first and last residue. D genes are given only for firm matches. The size field is filled for only some rows; it gives once, few, many or a size class.

NA	TRBV5-8	TRBJ1-1	NA	TGTGCCAGCAGCCCCAGGGTTTCTGAAGCTTTCTTT	CASSPRVSEAFF
NA	TRBV7-2	TRBJ1-3	NA	TGTGCCAGCAGCTTAAGTCCGGTTCCCTCTGGAAACACCATATATTTT	CASSLSPVPSGNTIYF
TRBD2	TRBV25-1	TRBJ2-1	NA	TGTGCCAGCAGTGGTAGCGGGGGAGGGGATGAGCAGTTCTTC	CASSGSGGGDEQFF
TRBD2	TRBV28	TRBJ2-1	NA	TGTGCCAGCAGTTGGCTAGCGGATGAGCAGTTCTTC	CASSWLADEQFF
TRBD2	TRBV4-2	TRBJ2-7	once	TGTGCCAGCAGCCACCTCGGGACTAGCGGCAGCTCCTACGAGCAGTACTTC	CASSHLGTSGSSYEQYF
TRBD2	TRBV13	TRBJ2-1	NA	TGTGCCAGCAGCTTAAGGGTTGGACTAGCGGGAGCGAATGAGCAGTTCTTC	CASSLRVGLAGANEQFF
NA	TRBV30	TRBJ2-1	NA	TGTGCCTGGAGTAGGCTAGAAAGGTTCTTC	CAWSRLERFF
TRBD1	TRBV7-9	TRBJ1-2	NA	TGTGCCAGCAGCTTCCCGGGACAGGGCAATGGCTACACCTTC	CASSFPGQGNGYTF
NA	TRBV10-3	TRBJ2-5	once	TGTGCCATCAGTCACGGGATCCAGTACTTC	CAISHGIQYF
TRBD1	TRBV28	TRBJ2-7	NA	TGTGCCAGCAACAGGGACAGGGCCGACGAGCAGTACTTC	CASNRDRADEQYF
TRBD1	TRBV7-2	TRBJ2-7	NA	TGTGCCAGCAGCGCCGGACAGGGCCCCTACGAGCAGTACTTC	CASSAGQGPYEQYF
NA	TRBV9	TRBJ2-3	NA	TGTGCCAGCAGCGCGGAACCGTCGCGGGATACGCAGTATTTT	CASSAEPSRDTQYF
NA	TRBV28	TRBJ1-1	NA	TGTGCCAGCAGTTTGATTCAGGGAAGCACTGAAGCTTTCTTT	CASSLIQGSTEAFF
NA	TRBV7-2	TRBJ1-6	NA	TGTGCCAGCAGCCTGGGGGGGGGAGGCACCTATAATTCACCCCTCCACTTT	CASSLGGGGTYNSPLHF
NA	TRBV27	TRBJ1-3	once	TGTGCCAGCAGCGCAGGGATGAGGGGAAACACCATATATTTT	CASSAGMRGNTIYF
TRBD1	TRBV5-4	TRBJ2-2	NA	TGTGCCAGCAGCTTTCAACAGGGGGCCGGGGAGCTGTTTTTT	CASSFQQGAGELFF
NA	TRBV18	TRBJ1-5	NA	TGTGCCAGCTCACCGGTTCACGGGACAACCAATCAGCCCCAGCATTTT	CASSPVHGTTNQPQHF
NA	TRBV9	TRBJ2-1	NA	TGTGCCAGCAGCGTAGACGGACTAGGGGGCAATGAGCAGTTCTTC	CASSVDGLGGNEQFF
TRBD1	TRBV29-1	TRBJ1-4	NA	TGCAGCGTTGCTACAGGGGCAGAAAAACTGTTTTTT	CSVATGAEKLFF
NA	TRBV6-1	TRBJ2-1	once	TGTGCCAGCAGTGAAGCGTCGGGGCCTAGGGGGTACAATGAGCAGTTCTTC	CASSEASGPRGYNEQFF
NA	TRBV30	TRBJ1-5	once	TGTGCCTGGAGTCCAACAACAAATCAGCCCCAGCATTTT	CAWSPTTNQPQHF
TRBD2	TRBV5-1	TRBJ2-5	NA	TGCGCCAGCAGCTTGGGAGCCCTAGCGGGAGGGGGAGAGACCCAGTACTTC	CASSLGALAGGGETQYF
TRBD2	TRBV11-2	TRBJ2-1	NA	TGTGCCAGCAGCGGGCCTAACATGGCGGGAGGTATGGGCAATGAGCAGTTCTTC	CASSGPNMAGGMGNEQFF
TRBD1	TRBV6-5	TRBJ1-4	NA	TGTGCCAGCCAAACAGGGGCCCATGAAAAACTGTTTTTT	CASQTGAHEKLFF
NA	TRBV27	TRBJ2-5	NA	TGTGCCAGCAGGCGAGGATCTCAAGAGACCCAGTACTTC	CASRRGSQETQYF
NA	TRBV5-6	TRBJ1-1	once	TGTGCCAGCAGCTTGGAGGAGGGAACCCGAAGAGTGAACACTGAAGCTTTCTTT	CASSLEEGTRRVNTEAFF
TRBD1	TRBV23-1	TRBJ2-6	NA	TGCGCCAGCAGTCAATCACAGGGGCCAAGCTCTGGGGCCAACGTCCTGACTTTC	CASSQSQGPSSGANVLTF
TRBD1	TRBV30	TRBJ1-1	NA	TGTGCCTGGAGTGACAGGGGGGCCATGAACACTGAAGCTTTCTTT	CAWSDRGAMNTEAFF
TRBD2	TRBV6-1	TRBJ2-3	NA	TGTGCCAGCAGTGAGAGCGGGGGGGTGTTCACAGATACGCAGTATTTT	CASSESGGVFTDTQYF
TRBD2	TRBV7-8	TRBJ2-7	NA	TGTGCCAGCAGCTTAGCGATAATAGCGGGAAGCTCCTACGAGCAGTACTTC	CASSLAIIAGSSYEQYF
TRBD2	TRBV5-1	TRBJ2-5	NA	TGCGCCAGCAGCTTGGGTGCTAGCGGGAGGAGAGGCCAAGAGACCCAGTACTTC	CASSLGASGRRGQETQYF
TRBD1	TRBV5-4	TRBJ2-7	NA	TGTGCCAGCAGCCCAGACAGGGGCATCTTCGAGCAGTACTTC	CASSPDRGIFEQYF
TRBD1	TRBV28	TRBJ1-2	NA	TGTGCCAGCAGTGTGAAGGACAGGGGACCGGCCGGCTACACCTTC	CASSVKDRGPAGYTF
NA	TRBV19	TRBJ1-1	NA	TGTGCCTCGGGGGTTGGCACTGAAGCTTTCTTT	CASGVGTEAFF
TRBD1	TRBV27	TRBJ1-5	NA	TGTGCCAGCAGGACAGGGACATCCAGCAATCAGCCCCAGCATTTT	CASRTGTSSNQPQHF
TRBD2	TRBV7-2	TRBJ2-7	NA	TGTGCCAGCAGCTTATCCATCGGCGGGAGCTACGAGCAGTACTTC	CASSLSIGGSYEQYF
NA	TRBV6-1	TRBJ2-1	NA	TGTGCCAGCAGGGAGACGGGGTCGGGCGATGAGCAGTTCTTC	CASRETGSGDEQFF
TRBD1	TRBV29-1	TRBJ1-4	NA	TGCAGCGTTCATACAGGGGGCCATAATGAAAAACTGTTTTTT	CSVHTGGHNEKLFF
TRBD2	TRBV19	TRBJ2-1	NA	TGTGCCAGTAGTATAGATCAAGTAGCGGGAGTACCCAATGAGCAGTTCTTC	CASSIDQVAGVPNEQFF
NA	TRBV30	TRBJ1-1	NA	TGTGCCTGGTCGTCGGTCACTGAAGCTTTCTTT	CAWSSVTEAFF
NA	TRBV20-1	TRBJ2-1	NA	TGCAGTCTACCTACCTACAATGAGCAGTTCTTC	CSLPTYNEQFF
NA	TRBV5-1	TRBJ2-3	NA	TGCGCCAGCAGCTTTATTGGCGGGAGCACAGATACGCAGTATTTT	CASSFIGGSTDTQYF
TRBD1	TRBV25-1	TRBJ1-2	NA	TGTGCCAGCAGTGAAACAGGGGACTATGGCTACACCTTC	CASSETGDYGYTF
NA	TRBV9	TRBJ1-1	NA	TGTGCCAGCAGCGAGAACCCGGGGTCTGAAGCTTTCTTT	CASSENPGSEAFF
NA	TRBV7-3	TRBJ2-6	NA	TGTGCCAGCAGCTTAACTGCGTCTGGGGCCAACGTCCTGACTTTC	CASSLTASGANVLTF
TRBD2	TRBV15	TRBJ2-7	NA	TGTGCCACCAGCAGAGATCTTTGGCAGAGGACTAGCGGGAGAAAACCGTACTTC	CATSRDLWQRTSGRKPYF
NA	TRBV30	TRBJ2-7	NA	TGTGCCTTCAGGGTGTTCGACGAGCAGTACTTC	CAFRVFDEQYF
NA	TRBV28	TRBJ1-2	NA	TGTGCCAGCAGTCAACTTAGAGGCTACACCTTC	CASSQLRGYTF
TRBD2	TRBV4-2	TRBJ2-3	NA	TGTGCCAGCAGCCAAGGGGGGGGACCTACTCTTTCCTCAGATACGCAGTATTTT	CASSQGGGPTLSSDTQYF
NA	TRBV7-2	TRBJ1-5	once	TGTGCCAGCAGCTTCGAGGGGACAAGCAATCAGCCCCAGCATTTT	CASSFEGTSNQPQHF
NA	TRBV6-6	TRBJ2-3	NA	TGTGCCAGTTGGCGGGGGCGAAACACAGATACGCAGTATTTT	CASWRGRNTDTQYF
TRBD1	TRBV7-9	TRBJ1-1	NA	TGTGCCAGCAGTGCGACAGGGGACACTGAAGCTTTCTTT	CASSATGDTEAFF
NA	TRBV19	TRBJ1-1	NA	TGTGCCAGTATTGTCTACACTGAAGCTTTCTTT	CASIVYTEAFF
NA	TRBV5-8	TRBJ1-1	NA	TGTGCCAGCAGCAGGACCGACTATTCACAAGCTTTCTTT	CASSRTDYSQAFF